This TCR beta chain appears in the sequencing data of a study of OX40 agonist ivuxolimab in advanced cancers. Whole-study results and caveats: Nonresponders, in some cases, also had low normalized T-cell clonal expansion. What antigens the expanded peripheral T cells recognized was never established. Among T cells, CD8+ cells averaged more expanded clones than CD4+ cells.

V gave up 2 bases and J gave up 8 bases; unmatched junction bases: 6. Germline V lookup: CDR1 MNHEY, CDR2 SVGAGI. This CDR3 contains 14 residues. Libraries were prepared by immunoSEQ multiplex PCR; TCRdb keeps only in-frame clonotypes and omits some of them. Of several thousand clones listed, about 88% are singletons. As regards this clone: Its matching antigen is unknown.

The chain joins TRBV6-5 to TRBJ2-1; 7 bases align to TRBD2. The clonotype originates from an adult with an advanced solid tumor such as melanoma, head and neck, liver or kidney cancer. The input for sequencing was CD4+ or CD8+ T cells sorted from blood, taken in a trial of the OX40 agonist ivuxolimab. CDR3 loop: CASSYGGEVDEQFF. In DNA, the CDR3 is TGTGCCAGCAGTTACGGGGGGGAGGTGGATGAGCAGTTCTTC.